This T cell receptor beta chain derives from a study of molecular identifiers for immune sequencing clone quantification. For the study at large: RNA from roughly 21,000 or 96,000 naive CD8 cells was split five ways in replicates, with four sequenced.

Naive CD8 T cells were picked out by sorting for CD8+CD4-CCR7+CD45RA+. General study findings and limits: Sizes of highly expanded clones could be underestimated through identical TCRs sharing a barcode.

Remarks on this clonotype: As yet, its antigen is unknown.

MiXCR, applied by TCRdb to the PCR reads, yields one record per CDR3 protein. This sample has around 320,000 distinct CDR3 sequences, with about 22% found just once. Per germline, CDR1 LGHNA and CDR2 YSLEER. Trimming took off 0 bases at V and 3 bases at J, with 15 bases between the two ends. This CDR3 has 17 amino acids. This sequence was found in a human donor in good health. Some libraries in this study had Jurkat cell RNA spiked in. Sequencing was performed on naive CD8+ T cells from blood, with Jurkat cell RNA spiked in. Described subset: FACS-sorted CD8+CD4-CCR7+CD45RA+ naive T cells. The gene calls are TRBV4-3 and TRBJ2-1, with TRBD1 as a possible D gene (5 bases). The CDR3 spells CASSQDFGQGHYNEQFF. The CDR3 DNA follows: TGCGCCAGCAGCCAAGATTTTGGGCAGGGCCACTACAATGAGCAGTTCTTC.